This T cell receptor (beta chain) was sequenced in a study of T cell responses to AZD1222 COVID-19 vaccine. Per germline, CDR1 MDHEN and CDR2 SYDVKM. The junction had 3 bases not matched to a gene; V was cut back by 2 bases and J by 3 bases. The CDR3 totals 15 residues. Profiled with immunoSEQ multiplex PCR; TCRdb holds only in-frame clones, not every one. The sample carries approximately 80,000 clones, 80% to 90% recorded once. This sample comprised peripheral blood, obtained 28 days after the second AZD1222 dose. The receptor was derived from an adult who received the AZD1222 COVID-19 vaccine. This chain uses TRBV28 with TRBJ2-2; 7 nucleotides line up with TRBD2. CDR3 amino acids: CASSLGLADTGELFF. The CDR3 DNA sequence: TGTGCCAGCAGTTTAGGGCTAGCGGACACCGGGGAGCTGTTTTTT.